This T cell receptor (beta chain) was found in a study of cytomegalovirus exposure and HLA in healthy donors. 13 Jbeta primers and 60 Vbeta primers were used for the PCR. The data were produced by immunoSEQ multiplex PCR, yet TCRdb's version contains in-frame clones alone and is incomplete. In the table there are over 150,000 clones, roughly 65% of which are singletons. This clone has a handful of counts. Germline loops: CDR1 MNHEY, CDR2 SMNVEV (reference sequence). The V and J ends lost 5 bases and 6 bases, in that order; junction bases with no gene match: 11. The CDR3 is 17 amino acids. This TCR was sampled from a woman between 18 and 29 years old in good health and CMV-seropositive. The source material was PBMCs. The V gene is TRBV27, the J gene TRBJ2-4, with 12 bases fitting TRBD2. The CDR3 nucleotides read TGTGCCAGCAGTCGCCCCCTAGCGGGAGGGGGTGGAAACATTCAGTACTTC. Protein product: CASSRPLAGGGGNIQYF.